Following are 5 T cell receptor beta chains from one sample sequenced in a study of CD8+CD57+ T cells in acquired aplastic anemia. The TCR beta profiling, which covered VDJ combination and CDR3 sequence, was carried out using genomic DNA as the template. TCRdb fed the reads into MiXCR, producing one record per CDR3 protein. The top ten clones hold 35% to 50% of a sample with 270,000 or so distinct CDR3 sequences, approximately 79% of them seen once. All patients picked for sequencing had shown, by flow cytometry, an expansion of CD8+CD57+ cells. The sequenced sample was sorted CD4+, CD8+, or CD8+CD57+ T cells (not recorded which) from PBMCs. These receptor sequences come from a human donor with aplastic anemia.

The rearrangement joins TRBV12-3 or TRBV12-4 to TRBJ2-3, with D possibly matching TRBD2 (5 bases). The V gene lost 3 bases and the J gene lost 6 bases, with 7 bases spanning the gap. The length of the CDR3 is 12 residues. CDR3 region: CASSLRGDTQYF. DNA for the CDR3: TGTGCCAGCAGTTTGAGAGGGGATACGCAGTATTTT.

CDR3 in DNA: TGTGCCAGCAGGACTATGGCAGGGAAGGCAGATACGCAGTATTTT. Protein sequence: CASRTMAGKADTQYF. The V call is TRBV2, the J call TRBJ2-3, with D perhaps given as TRBD1 or TRBD2 (5 bases each). This CDR3 is built from 15 residues. Germline V gives CDR1 SNHLY, CDR2 FYNNEI. V gave up 6 bases and J gave up 4 bases, with 17 bases separating them.

CDR3 nucleotide sequence: TGTGCCAGCAGTTCAACGGGGACTTGGGGGGAGACCGTCCTGACTTTC. It yields the protein CASSSTGTWGETVLTF. J is TRBJ2-6 and V is TRBV7-3, with D perhaps matching TRBD2 (6 bases). The V end lost 6 bases, the J end lost 12 bases, and 24 bases lay between the germline ends. The CDR3 sequence is 16 residues long. Looked up from germline, CDR1 is SGHTA and CDR2 is FQGTGA.

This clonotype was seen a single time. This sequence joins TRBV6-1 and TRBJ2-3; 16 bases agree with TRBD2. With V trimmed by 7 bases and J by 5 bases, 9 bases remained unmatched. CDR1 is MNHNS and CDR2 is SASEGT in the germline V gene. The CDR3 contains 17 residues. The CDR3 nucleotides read TGTGCCAGCAAGACTCCGGGACTAGCGGGAGGGGTAGATACGCAGTATTTT. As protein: CASKTPGLAGGVDTQYF.

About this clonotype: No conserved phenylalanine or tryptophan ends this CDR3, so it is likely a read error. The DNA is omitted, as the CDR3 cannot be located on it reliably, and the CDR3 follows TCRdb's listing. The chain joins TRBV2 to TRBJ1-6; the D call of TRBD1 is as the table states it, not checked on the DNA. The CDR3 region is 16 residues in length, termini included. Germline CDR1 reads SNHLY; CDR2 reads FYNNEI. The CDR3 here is CASRGVGGSNTPALFC.